The 6 T cell receptor beta chains given below trace back to one sample, sequenced in a study of blood T cell repertoires in COVID-19 (dated by TCRdb to about 2020). The library relied on the immunoSEQ multiplex PCR assay. TCRdb provides this immuneACCESS table in a form limited to in-frame rearrangements. Some clones are lacking; in checked studies, under half of them reflect an unresolved V gene, and why the rest are absent is not known. The sample table contains around 88,000 clones; only one count was recorded for around 81% of them. The ten biggest clones cover roughly 8.6% of the sample. Sequencing was carried out using peripheral blood. The receptors come from a middle-aged man who had recovered from COVID-19.

The CDR3 region has the DNA TGCGCCAGCAGCCAAGTTCCCGGTCATAACTATGGCTACACCTTC. Translating it yields CASSQVPGHNYGYTF. This rearrangement joins TRBV4-1 to TRBJ1-2; no reliable D call. The ends were cut back, 1 base at V and 1 base at J, with 10 bases in the middle. This CDR3 spans 15 amino acids. Germline CDR1 is MGHRA and CDR2 is YSYEKL.

The chain uses TRBV5-1 and TRBJ2-7; the D gene is possibly TRBD2 (5 bases). The V gene's germline CDR1 is SGHRS and CDR2 YFSETQ. The CDR3 spans 15 residues. Trimming left V 1 base short and J 3 bases short, with 14 bases between. CDR3 residues: CASSLMGEESYEQYF. DNA for the CDR3: TGCGCCAGCAGCTTGATGGGAGAGGAAAGCTACGAGCAGTACTTC.

This clone was seen many times. The chain recombines TRBV28 with TRBJ2-5; a weak D match, TRBD2 (6 bases). V gave up 1 base and J gave up 5 bases, with 11 bases separating them. This CDR3 is 14 amino acids long. The germline CDR1 and CDR2 sequences are MDHEN and SYDVKM. Here the CDR3 reads CASSLSAGRETQYF. The CDR3, as DNA: TGTGCCAGCAGTTTATCAGCAGGGAGGGAGACCCAGTACTTC.

The chain employs TRBV10-3 and TRBJ2-1, with 7 bases identical to TRBD2. This CDR3 is built from 17 residues. Looked up from germline, CDR1 is ENHRY and CDR2 is SYGVKD. The V segment lost 4 bases and the J segment 0 bases; nucleotides outside the gene matches: 9. The CDR3 spells CAISASVGGSSYNEQFF. The CDR3 DNA follows: TGTGCCATCAGTGCCTCCGTGGGGGGGAGCTCCTACAATGAGCAGTTCTTC.

V and J are TRBV5-1 and TRBJ2-3; 7 bases align to TRBD1. The CDR3 loop spans 16 amino acids. V lost 0 bases to trimming and J lost 0 bases; unmatched junction nucleotides: 4. Germline CDR1 SGHRS, CDR2 YFSETQ. CDR3 nucleotide sequence: TGCGCCAGCAGCTTGGGGGACAGTGCTAGCACAGATACGCAGTATTTT. It encodes CASSLGDSASTDTQYF.

This chain connects TRBV27 to TRBJ2-7, with D perhaps matching TRBD2 (6 bases). V was cut by 9 bases and J by 2 bases, with 14 bases left in between. The CDR3 consists of 13 residues. Germline CDR1 is MNHEY and CDR2 is SMNVEV (reference sequence). DNA of the CDR3: TGTGCCAGTCGGCTTGCGGGACCCTACGAGCAGTACTTC. Amino acids: CASRLAGPYEQYF.